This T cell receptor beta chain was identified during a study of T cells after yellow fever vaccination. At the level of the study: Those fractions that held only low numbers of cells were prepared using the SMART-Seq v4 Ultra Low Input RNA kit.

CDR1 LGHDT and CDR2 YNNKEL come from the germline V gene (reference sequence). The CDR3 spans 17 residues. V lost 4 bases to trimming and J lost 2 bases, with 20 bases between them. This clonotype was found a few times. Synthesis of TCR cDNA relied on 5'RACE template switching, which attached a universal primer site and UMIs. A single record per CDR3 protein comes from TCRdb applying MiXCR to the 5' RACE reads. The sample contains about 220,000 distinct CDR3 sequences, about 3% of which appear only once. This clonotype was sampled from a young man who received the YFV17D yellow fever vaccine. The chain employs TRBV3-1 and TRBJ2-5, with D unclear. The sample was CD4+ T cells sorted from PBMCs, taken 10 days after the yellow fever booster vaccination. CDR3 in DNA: TGTGCCAGCAGCCGCCTTGGGCAGTTGGGGTTACAAGAGACCCAGTACTTC. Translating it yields CASSRLGQLGLQETQYF.